The 10 T cell receptor beta chains in this list originate from one sample, sequenced in a study of response to subunit inactivated influenza vaccine. A single record per CDR3 protein comes from TCRdb applying MiXCR to the RT-PCR reads. The sample includes more than 400,000 distinct CDR3 sequences, 6.5% to 8% seen only once; the top ten take roughly 14%. The sample in question was PBMCs from blood, obtained about 24 months after vaccination. Source of these receptors: a man aged 50 to 69 who received an inactivated influenza vaccine.

This clonotype was seen a few times. The gene calls are TRBV7-2 and TRBJ2-5; D gene ambiguous. Trimming shortened V by 4 bases and J by 5 bases, and 17 bases separated the two germline ends. Germline V gives CDR1 SGHTA, CDR2 FQGNSA. The length of the CDR3 is 15 residues. CDR3 sequence: CASSSASGLVETQYF. CDR3 nucleotides: TGTGCCAGCAGCTCAGCCTCCGGTCTAGTGGAGACCCAGTACTTC.

In its sample, this clonotype was seen a few times. The V call is TRBV7-9, the J call TRBJ2-2, with D possibly TRBD1 on 6 matching bases. CDR1 is SEHNR and CDR2 is FQNEAQ in the germline V gene (reference sequence). The CDR3 has 15 residues. V lost 4 bases, J lost 3 bases, and 12 bases lay in between. CDR3 nucleotides: TGTGCCAGCAGCTCAGGGGTTTTCGACACCGGGGAGCTGTTTTTT. Translating gives CASSSGVFDTGELFF. Based on the CDR3 plus reference TRBV7-9 and TRBJ2-2, the full variable domain is DTGVSQNPRHKITKRGQNVTFRCDPISEHNRLYWYRQTLGQGPEFLTYFQNEAQLEKSRLLSDRFSAERPKGSFSTLEIQRTEQGDSAMYLCASSSGVFDTGELFFGEGSRLTVL.

This clonotype was counted between two and nine times. The V call is TRBV5-1, the J call TRBJ2-2, with D uncertain. This CDR3 is 13 amino acids long. The V gene's germline CDR1 is SGHRS and CDR2 YFSETQ. Between the trimmed V and J ends, which lost 3 bases and 4 bases, there was a span of 7 bases. CDR3 amino acids: CASSSFGTGELFF. DNA of the CDR3: TGCGCCAGCAGCTCGTTTGGCACCGGGGAGCTGTTTTTT. Variable domain in full (rest from reference TRBV5-1 and TRBJ2-2): KAGVTQTPRYLIKTRGQQVTLSCSPISGHRSVSWYQQTPGQGLQFLFEYFSETQRNKGNFPGRFSGRQFSNSRSEMNVSTLELGDSALYLCASSSFGTGELFFGEGSRLTVL.

V usage is TRBV28 and J usage is TRBJ1-3, with a tentative D call TRBD1 (5 bases). This CDR3 region has 15 residues. The germline V and J ends were trimmed by 6 bases and 0 bases, with 12 bases remaining between them. Germline CDR1 reads MDHEN; CDR2 reads SYDVKM. The CDR3 nucleotides are TGTGCCAGCAGACATCCGGGGGGCTCTGGAAACACCATATATTTT. Translated: CASRHPGGSGNTIYF.

This clonotype was found a few times. The genes are TRBV4-2 and TRBJ2-7; 8 bases agree with TRBD1. The CDR3 totals 15 residues. Trimming took 1 base from V and 0 from J; bases not matched to a gene: 2. The germline CDR1 and CDR2 sequences are LGHNA and YNFKEQ. In DNA, the CDR3 is TGTGCCAGCAGCCAAGGGGGGACAGGCTCCTACGAGCAGTACTTC. This translates into CASSQGGTGSYEQYF.

This clonotype was found a few times. The V call is TRBV7-2, the J call TRBJ2-2, with D perhaps being TRBD1 or TRBD2 (5 bases each). Germline values: CDR1 SGHTA, CDR2 FQGNSA. V was pared by 0 bases and J by 2 bases, with 19 bases between. The CDR3 runs 19 residues. CDR3 loop: CASSLAFPGRTINTGELFF. Here the CDR3 DNA reads TGTGCCAGCAGCTTAGCGTTCCCAGGGAGAACCATTAACACCGGGGAGCTGTTTTTT.

The chain couples TRBV20-1 to TRBJ2-7; 12 nucleotides agree with TRBD2. Germline V gives CDR1 DFQATT, CDR2 SNEGSKA (reference sequence). This CDR3 comprises 14 residues. Trimming at V came to 5 bases and at J to 6 bases, leaving 8 bases not matched to a gene. The DNA of the CDR3 is TGCAGTGCTCTTTGGACTAGCGGGATCGCCGAGCAGTACTTC. The encoded protein is CSALWTSGIAEQYF.

The chain combines TRBV12-3 or TRBV12-4 with TRBJ2-7, with TRBD1 matching 9 bases. V lost 1 base and J lost 4; bases outside the gene matches: 5. The CDR3 totals 15 residues. CDR3: CASSLVGQGKYEQYF. In DNA, the CDR3 is TGTGCCAGCAGTTTAGTTGGACAGGGGAAATACGAGCAGTACTTC.

Many counts were recorded for this clonotype. The CDR3, as DNA: TGTGCCAGCAGCTTAGCGTATCCAGGGGGTGGTGCAGATACGCAGTATTTT. The encoded protein is CASSLAYPGGGADTQYF. V and J are TRBV7-6 and TRBJ2-3; TRBD1 agrees at 7 bases. The CDR3 runs 17 residues. CDR1 is SGHVS and CDR2 is FNYEAQ in the germline V gene. The trim removed 0 bases at V and 4 bases at J, leaving 10 bases unmatched. Variable domain in full (rest from reference TRBV7-6 and TRBJ2-3): GAGVSQSPRYKVTKRGQDVALRCDPISGHVSLYWYRQALGQGPEFLTYFNYEAQQDKSGLPNDRFSAERPEGSISTLTIQRTEQRDSAMYRCASSLAYPGGGADTQYFGPGTRLTVL.

This clonotype was detected ten times or more. The chain employs TRBV10-3 and TRBJ1-2; a weak D match, TRBD1 (5 bases). This CDR3 is 13 amino acids long. Trimming cost V 3 bases and J 6 bases, with 11 bases left between them. Germline CDR1 is ENHRY and CDR2 is SYGVKD. The CDR3 sequence is CAISDGDSHGYTF. The CDR3 coding sequence is TGTGCCATCAGTGATGGTGACAGCCATGGCTACACCTTC.